This record concerns one TCR beta chain sequence. The data belong to a study of blood T cell repertoires in COVID-19. Overall study context: PBMCs, B-cell-depleted T cells, or T cells were the source of the cDNA or gDNA that made up the material.

The germline CDR1 and CDR2 sequences are MDHEN and SYDVKM. J was trimmed by 5 bases and V by 3 bases; bases with no gene match: 5. The CDR3 length is 15 residues. Enrolled during active infection, Seattle patients were then followed longitudinally. In the authors' workflow: Amplified reference gene primers provided the basis for estimating nucleated cell counts. Assay used: immunoSEQ multiplex PCR; TCRdb lists only in-frame clones, some missing. The DNA gave D and trimming, while V, J and clone size come from that table. The sample lists roughly 77,000 clones, 76% occurring once. Sequenced: peripheral blood. The receptor was derived from a man between 60 and 75 years old with COVID-19, enrolled during active disease. The chain combines TRBV28 with TRBJ2-1; 9 bases match TRBD2. Written as DNA, the CDR3 is TGTGCCAGCAGTTTCCCACTAGCGGGTAACAATGAGCAGTTCTTC. Amino acid sequence: CASSFPLAGNNEQFF.